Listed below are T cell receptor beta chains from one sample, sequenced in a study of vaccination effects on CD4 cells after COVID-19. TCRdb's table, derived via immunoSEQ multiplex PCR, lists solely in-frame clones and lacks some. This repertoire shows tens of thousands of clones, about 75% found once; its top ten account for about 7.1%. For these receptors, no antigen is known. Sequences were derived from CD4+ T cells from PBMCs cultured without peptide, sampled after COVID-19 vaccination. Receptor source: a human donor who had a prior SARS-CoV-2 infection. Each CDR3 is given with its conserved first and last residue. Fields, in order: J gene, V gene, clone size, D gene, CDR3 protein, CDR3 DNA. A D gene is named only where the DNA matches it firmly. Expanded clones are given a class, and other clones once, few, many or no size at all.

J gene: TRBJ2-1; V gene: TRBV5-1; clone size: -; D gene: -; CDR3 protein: CASSLDGTGLNEQFF; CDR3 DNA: TGCGCCAGCAGCTTGGACGGGACGGGTCTGAATGAGCAGTTCTTC
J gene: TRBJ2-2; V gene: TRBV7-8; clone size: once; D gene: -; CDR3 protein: CASSSMNTGELFF; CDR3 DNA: TGTGCCAGCAGCTCTATGAACACCGGGGAGCTGTTTTTT
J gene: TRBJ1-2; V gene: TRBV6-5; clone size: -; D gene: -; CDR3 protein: CASSYHKGKEYGYTF; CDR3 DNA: TGTGCCAGCAGTTACCATAAGGGAAAGGAGTATGGCTACACCTTC
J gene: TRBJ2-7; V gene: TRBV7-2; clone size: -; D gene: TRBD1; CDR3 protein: CASSLYRGGYEQYF; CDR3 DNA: TGTGCCAGCAGCTTATACAGGGGTGGCTACGAGCAGTACTTC
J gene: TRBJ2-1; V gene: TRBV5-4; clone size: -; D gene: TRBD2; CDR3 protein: CASSLLSGGTNNEQFF; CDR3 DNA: TGTGCCAGCAGCTTACTTAGCGGGGGGACCAACAATGAGCAGTTCTTC
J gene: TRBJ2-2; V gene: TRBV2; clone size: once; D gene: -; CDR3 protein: CASSEAYPGAGELFF; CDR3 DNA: TGTGCCAGCAGTGAAGCATATCCAGGGGCCGGGGAGCTGTTTTTT
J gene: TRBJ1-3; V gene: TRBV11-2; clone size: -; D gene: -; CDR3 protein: CASSLLGGSLSSGNTIYF; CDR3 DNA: TGTGCCAGCAGCTTACTGGGCGGGTCTCTCAGCTCTGGAAACACCATATATTTT
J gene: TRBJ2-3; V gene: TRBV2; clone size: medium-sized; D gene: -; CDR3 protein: CASGMLNTQYF; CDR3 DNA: TGTGCCAGCGGAATGTTGAATACGCAGTATTTT
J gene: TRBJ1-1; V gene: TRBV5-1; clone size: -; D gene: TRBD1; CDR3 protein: CASSRDRGPTEAFF; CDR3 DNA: TGCGCCAGCAGCAGAGACAGGGGGCCCACTGAAGCTTTCTTT
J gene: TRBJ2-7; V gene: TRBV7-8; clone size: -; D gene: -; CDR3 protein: CASSLMLGPGKSEQYF; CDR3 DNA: TGTGCCAGCAGCTTAATGTTGGGTCCGGGTAAGAGCGAGCAGTACTTC
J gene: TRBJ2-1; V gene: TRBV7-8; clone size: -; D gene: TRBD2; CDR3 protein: CASSLARGGGRVYNEQFF; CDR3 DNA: TGTGCCAGCAGCTTAGCCCGTGGAGGCGGGAGGGTCTACAATGAGCAGTTCTTC
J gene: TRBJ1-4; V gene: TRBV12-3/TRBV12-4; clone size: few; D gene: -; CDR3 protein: CASSRRREKLFF; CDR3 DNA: TGTGCCAGCAGCCGGAGGAGGGAAAAACTGTTTTTT
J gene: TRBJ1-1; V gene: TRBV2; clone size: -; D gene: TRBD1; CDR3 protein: CASRERDRKAFF; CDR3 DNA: TGTGCCAGCAGGGAGAGGGACAGAAAAGCTTTCTTT
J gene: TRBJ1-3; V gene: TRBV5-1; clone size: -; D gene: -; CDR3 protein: CASSLDRSSGNTIYF; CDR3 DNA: TGCGCCAGCAGCTTGGATCGGAGCTCTGGAAACACCATATATTTT
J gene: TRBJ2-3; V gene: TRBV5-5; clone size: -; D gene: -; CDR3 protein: CASSLRVLGGDTQYF; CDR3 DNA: TGTGCCAGCAGCTTGCGGGTTTTGGGTGGAGATACGCAGTATTTT
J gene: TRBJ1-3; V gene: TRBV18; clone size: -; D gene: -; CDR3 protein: CASSYAAGSSGNTIYF; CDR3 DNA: TGTGCCAGCTCCTACGCCGCAGGGTCTTCGGGAAACACCATATATTTT
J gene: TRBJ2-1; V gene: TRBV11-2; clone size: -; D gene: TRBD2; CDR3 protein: CASSLVRGLAGAYNEQFF; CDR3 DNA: TGTGCCAGCAGCTTAGTCCGGGGACTAGCGGGCGCCTACAATGAGCAGTTCTTC
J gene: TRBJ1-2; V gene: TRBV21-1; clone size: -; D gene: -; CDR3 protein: CASSKWSGDYGYTF; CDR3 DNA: TGTGCCAGCAGCAAGTGGTCGGGGGACTATGGCTACACCTTC
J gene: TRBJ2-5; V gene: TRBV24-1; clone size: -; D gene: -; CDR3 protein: CATSDLGWTGQETQYF; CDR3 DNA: TGTGCCACCAGTGATCTAGGCTGGACTGGCCAAGAGACCCAGTACTTC
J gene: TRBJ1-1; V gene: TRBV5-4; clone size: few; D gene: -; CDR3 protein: CASSLVSGGAGTEAFF; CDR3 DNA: TGTGCCAGCAGCTTGGTTTCGGGAGGGGCGGGCACTGAAGCTTTCTTT
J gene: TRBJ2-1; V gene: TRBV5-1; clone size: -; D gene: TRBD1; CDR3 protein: CASSWGTGINNEQFF; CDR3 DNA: TGCGCCAGCAGCTGGGGGACAGGGATCAACAATGAGCAGTTCTTC
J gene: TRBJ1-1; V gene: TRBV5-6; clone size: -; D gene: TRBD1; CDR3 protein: CASSSLRDRGMNTEAFF; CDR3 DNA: TGTGCCAGCAGCTCCCTCCGGGACAGGGGAATGAACACTGAAGCTTTCTTT
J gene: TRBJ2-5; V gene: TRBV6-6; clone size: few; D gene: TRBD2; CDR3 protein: CASSYSLRGEQETQYF; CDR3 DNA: TGTGCCAGCAGTTACTCACTGCGGGGGGAACAAGAGACCCAGTACTTC
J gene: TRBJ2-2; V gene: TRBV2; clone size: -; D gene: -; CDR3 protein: CASSAQNTGELFF; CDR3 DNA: TGTGCCAGCAGCGCCCAGAACACCGGGGAGCTGTTTTTT
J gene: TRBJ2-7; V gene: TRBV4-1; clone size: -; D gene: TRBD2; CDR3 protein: CASRPGLAGRNEQYF; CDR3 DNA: TGCGCCAGCAGACCCGGACTAGCGGGACGGAACGAGCAGTACTTC
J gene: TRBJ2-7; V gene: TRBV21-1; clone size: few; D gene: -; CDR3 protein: CASSKGKDRGLYEQYF; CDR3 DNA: TGTGCCAGCAGCAAGGGAAAGGACAGGGGGCTCTACGAGCAGTACTTC
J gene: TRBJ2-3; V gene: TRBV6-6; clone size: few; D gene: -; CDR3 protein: CASARRVLDTQYF; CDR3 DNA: TGTGCCAGCGCCCGGCGGGTCTTGGATACGCAGTATTTT
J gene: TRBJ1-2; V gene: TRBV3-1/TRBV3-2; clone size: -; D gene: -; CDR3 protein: CASSQGGALGYTF; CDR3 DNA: TGTGCCAGCAGCCAAGGCGGGGCCTTGGGCTACACCTTC
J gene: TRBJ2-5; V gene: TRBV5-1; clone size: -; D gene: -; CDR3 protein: CASSLEILGQETQYF; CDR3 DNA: TGCGCCAGCAGCTTGGAGATTCTGGGACAAGAGACCCAGTACTTC
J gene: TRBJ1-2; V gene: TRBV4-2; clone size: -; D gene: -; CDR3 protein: CASSQDRGDYGYTF; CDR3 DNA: TGTGCCAGCAGCCAAGACCGGGGGGACTATGGCTACACCTTC
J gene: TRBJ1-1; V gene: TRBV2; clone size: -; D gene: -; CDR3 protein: CASQQGSGTEAFF; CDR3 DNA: TGTGCCTCCCAACAGGGTTCTGGCACTGAAGCTTTCTTT
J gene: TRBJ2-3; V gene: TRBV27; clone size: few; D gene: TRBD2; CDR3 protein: CASSWGREGDTQYF; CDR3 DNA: TGTGCCAGCAGTTGGGGACGGGAGGGTGATACGCAGTATTTT
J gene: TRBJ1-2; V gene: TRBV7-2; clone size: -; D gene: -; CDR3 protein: CASSYGQQDYGYTF; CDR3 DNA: TGTGCCAGCAGCTACGGACAGCAAGACTATGGCTACACCTTC
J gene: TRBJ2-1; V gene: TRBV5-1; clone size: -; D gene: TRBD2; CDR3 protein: CASSRAGLASSSYNEQFF; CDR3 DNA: TGCGCCAGCAGCCGAGCGGGACTAGCGAGCAGCTCCTACAATGAGCAGTTCTTC
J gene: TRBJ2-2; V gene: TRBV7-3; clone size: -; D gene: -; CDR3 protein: CASSLIAYGELFF; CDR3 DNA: TGTGCCAGCAGCTTAATAGCGTACGGGGAGCTGTTTTTT
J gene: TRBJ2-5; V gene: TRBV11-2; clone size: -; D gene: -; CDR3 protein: CASSPWRSGETQYF; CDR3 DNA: TGTGCCAGCAGCCCCTGGCGCAGCGGTGAGACCCAGTACTTC
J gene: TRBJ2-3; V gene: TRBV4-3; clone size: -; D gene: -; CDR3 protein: CASSLIDRDTQYF; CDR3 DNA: TGCGCCAGCAGCCTGATTGACCGAGATACGCAGTATTTT
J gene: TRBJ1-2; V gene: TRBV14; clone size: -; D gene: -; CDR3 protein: CASSQNQQTGYGYTF; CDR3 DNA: TGTGCCAGCAGCCAAAACCAACAGACAGGCTATGGCTACACCTTC
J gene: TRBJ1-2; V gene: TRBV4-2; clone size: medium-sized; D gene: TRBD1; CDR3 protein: CASSLGDRVGGYTF; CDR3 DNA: TGTGCCAGCAGCCTTGGGGACAGGGTCGGAGGCTACACCTTC
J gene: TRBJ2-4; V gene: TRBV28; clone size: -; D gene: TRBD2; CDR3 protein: CASGGGIGRRTLAKNIQYF; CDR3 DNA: TGTGCCAGTGGGGGGGGGATTGGCAGGCGCACCCTAGCCAAAAACATTCAGTACTTC
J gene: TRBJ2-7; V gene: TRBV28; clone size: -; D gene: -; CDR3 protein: CASSLGGLSSYEQYF; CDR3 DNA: TGTGCCAGCAGTTTGGGGGGCCTGAGCTCCTACGAGCAGTACTTC